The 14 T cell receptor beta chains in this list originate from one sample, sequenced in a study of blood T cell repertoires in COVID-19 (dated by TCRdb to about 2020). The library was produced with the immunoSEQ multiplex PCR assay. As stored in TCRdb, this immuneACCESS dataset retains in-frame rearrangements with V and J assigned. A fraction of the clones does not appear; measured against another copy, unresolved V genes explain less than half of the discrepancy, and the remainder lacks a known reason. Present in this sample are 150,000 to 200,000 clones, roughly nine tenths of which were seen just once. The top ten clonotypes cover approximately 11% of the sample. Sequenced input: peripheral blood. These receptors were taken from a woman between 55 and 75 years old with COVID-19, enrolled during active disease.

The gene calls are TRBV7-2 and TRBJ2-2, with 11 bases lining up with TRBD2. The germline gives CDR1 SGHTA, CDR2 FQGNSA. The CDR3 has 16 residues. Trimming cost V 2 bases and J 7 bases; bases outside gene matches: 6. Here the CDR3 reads CASSLYSGRVDGELFF. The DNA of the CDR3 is TGTGCCAGCAGCTTATATAGCGGGAGGGTGGACGGGGAGCTGTTTTTT.

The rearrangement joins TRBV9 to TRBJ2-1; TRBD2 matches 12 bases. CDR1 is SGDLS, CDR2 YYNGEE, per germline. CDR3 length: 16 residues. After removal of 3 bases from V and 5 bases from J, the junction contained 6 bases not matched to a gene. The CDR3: CASSARTSGMNNEQFF. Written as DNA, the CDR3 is TGTGCCAGCAGCGCCCGGACTAGCGGGATGAACAATGAGCAGTTCTTC.

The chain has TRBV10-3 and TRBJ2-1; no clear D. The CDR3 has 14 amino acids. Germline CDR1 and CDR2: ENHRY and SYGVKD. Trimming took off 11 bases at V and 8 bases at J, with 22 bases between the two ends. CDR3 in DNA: TGTGCCGCATCTACCCCCAGACTTCTCCATGAGCAGTTCTTC. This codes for CAASTPRLLHEQFF.

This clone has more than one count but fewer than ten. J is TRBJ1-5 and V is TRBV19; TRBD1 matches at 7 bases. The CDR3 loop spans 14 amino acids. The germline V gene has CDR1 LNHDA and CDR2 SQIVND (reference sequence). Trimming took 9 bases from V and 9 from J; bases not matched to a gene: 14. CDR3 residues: CASQSGTAAMPQHF. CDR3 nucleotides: TGTGCCAGCCAGTCCGGGACAGCAGCTATGCCCCAGCATTTT.

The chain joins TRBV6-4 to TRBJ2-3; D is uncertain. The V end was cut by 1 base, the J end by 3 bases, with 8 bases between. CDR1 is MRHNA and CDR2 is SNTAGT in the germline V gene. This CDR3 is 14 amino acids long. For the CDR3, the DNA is TGTGCCAGCAGTGACTGGGCAGATACAGATACGCAGTATTTT. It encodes CASSDWADTDTQYF.

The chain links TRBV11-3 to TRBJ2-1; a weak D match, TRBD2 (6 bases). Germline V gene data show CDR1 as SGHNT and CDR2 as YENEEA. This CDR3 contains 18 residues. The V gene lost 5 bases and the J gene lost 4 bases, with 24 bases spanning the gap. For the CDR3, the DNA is TGTGCCAGCAGCCCTTCTCTGGGGGGAGGAGCTGCATACAATGAGCAGTTCTTC. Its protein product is CASSPSLGGGAAYNEQFF.

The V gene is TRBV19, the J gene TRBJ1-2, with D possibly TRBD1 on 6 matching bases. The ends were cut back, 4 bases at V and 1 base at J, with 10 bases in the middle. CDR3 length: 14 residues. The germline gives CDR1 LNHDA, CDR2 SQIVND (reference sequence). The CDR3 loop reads CASSRLQGNYGYTF. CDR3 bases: TGTGCCAGTAGTAGACTACAGGGTAACTATGGCTACACCTTC.

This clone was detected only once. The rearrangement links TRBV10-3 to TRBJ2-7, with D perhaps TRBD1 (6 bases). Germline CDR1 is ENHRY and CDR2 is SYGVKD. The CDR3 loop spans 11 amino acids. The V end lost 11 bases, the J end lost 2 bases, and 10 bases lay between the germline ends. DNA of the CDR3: TGTGCCGTCCGACAGGCCTACGAGCAGTACTTC. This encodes CAVRQAYEQYF.

CDR3 coding DNA: TGTGCCAGCTCACCGGGACAGGGGCCAACCTACGAGCAGTACTTC. Protein product: CASSPGQGPTYEQYF. The chain is built from TRBV18 and TRBJ2-7, with TRBD1 matching over 10 bases. The V segment lost 3 bases and the J segment 2 bases; nucleotides outside the gene matches: 4. Germline values: CDR1 KGHSH, CDR2 LQKENI. CDR3 length: 15 amino acids. The variable domain in full, completed from reference TRBV18 and TRBJ2-7, reads NAGVMQNPRHLVRRRGQEARLRCSPMKGHSHVYWYRQLPEEGLKFMVYLQKENIIDESGMPKERFSAEFPKEGPSILRIQQVVRGDSAAYFCASSPGQGPTYEQYFGPGTRLTVT.

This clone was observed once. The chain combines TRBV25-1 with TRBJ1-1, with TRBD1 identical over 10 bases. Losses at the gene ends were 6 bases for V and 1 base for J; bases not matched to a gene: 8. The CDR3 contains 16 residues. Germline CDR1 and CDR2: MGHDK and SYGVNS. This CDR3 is CASSSSGQGWNTEAFF. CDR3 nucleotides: TGTGCCAGCAGCTCTTCGGGACAGGGGTGGAACACTGAAGCTTTCTTT.

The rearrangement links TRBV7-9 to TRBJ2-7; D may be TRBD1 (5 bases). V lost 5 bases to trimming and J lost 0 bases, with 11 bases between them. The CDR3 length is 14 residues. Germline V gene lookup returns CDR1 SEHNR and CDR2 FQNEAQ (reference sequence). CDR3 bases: TGTGCCAGCAGCCCTAGACAGAGCTCCTACGAGCAGTACTTC. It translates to CASSPRQSSYEQYF.

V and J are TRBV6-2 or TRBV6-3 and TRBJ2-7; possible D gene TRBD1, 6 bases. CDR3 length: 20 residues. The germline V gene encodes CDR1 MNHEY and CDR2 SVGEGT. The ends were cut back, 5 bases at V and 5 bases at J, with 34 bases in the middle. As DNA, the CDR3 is TGTGCCAGCAGTCCCCACAGCTCCGGGACACTCACAAAGTATTTGGACGAGCAGTACTTC. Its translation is CASSPHSSGTLTKYLDEQYF.

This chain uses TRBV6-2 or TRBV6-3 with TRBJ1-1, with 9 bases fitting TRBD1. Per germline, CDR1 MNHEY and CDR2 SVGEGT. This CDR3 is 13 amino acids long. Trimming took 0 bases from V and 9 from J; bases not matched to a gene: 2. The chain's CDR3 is CASSYSGTGKAFF. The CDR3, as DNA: TGTGCCAGCAGTTACTCAGGGACAGGGAAAGCTTTCTTT.

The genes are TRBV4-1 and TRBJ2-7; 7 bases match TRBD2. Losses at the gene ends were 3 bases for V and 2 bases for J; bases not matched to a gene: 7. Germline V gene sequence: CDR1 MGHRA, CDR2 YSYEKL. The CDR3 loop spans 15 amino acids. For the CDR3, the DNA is TGCGCCAGCAGCCAGGTGGCGGGAGTCCCCTACGAGCAGTACTTC. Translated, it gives CASSQVAGVPYEQYF.